A single sample is the source of the 32 T cell receptor beta chains below, sequenced in a study of spatial heterogeneity in lung cancer. MiXCR was run by TCRdb on the 5' RACE reads, yielding one entry per CDR3 protein. The repertoire holds thousands of distinct CDR3 sequences, with 1% to 1.5% as singletons. Regarding the study as a whole: Tumor mutation counts were tracked by expanded intratumoral alpha and beta TCR counts.

The antigens for these receptors are not known. The time point: sample taken at primary tumor resection. This material consisted of lung tumor tissue, taken at surgery. These receptors were collected from a male donor with early-stage non-small cell lung cancer.

This clonotype was detected ten times or more. This chain uses TRBV15 with TRBJ2-2; D ambiguous. The CDR3 has 14 amino acids. V dropped 8 bases and J dropped 1 base, with 11 bases sitting between them. Germline-derived CDR1 and CDR2 are LNHNV and YYDKDF (reference sequence). The CDR3 DNA reads as TGTGCCACCGCCCCAAGCTGGAACACCGGGGAGCTGTTTTTT. This sequence encodes CATAPSWNTGELFF.

This clonotype was observed many times. The chain couples TRBV27 to TRBJ1-6; D is unclear. Germline V gives CDR1 MNHEY, CDR2 SMNVEV (reference sequence). V dropped 4 bases and J dropped 0 bases, with 4 bases sitting between them. This CDR3 region has 14 residues. The CDR3 sequence is CASSSSSYNSPLHF. The CDR3 DNA sequence: TGTGCCAGCAGTTCTAGCTCCTATAATTCACCCCTCCACTTT.

This clonotype was counted ten times or more. The rearrangement uses TRBV6-6 and TRBJ1-4; no definite D call. V gave up 5 bases and J gave up 7 bases, with 11 bases separating them. CDR1 MNHNY and CDR2 SVGAGI come from the germline V gene (reference sequence). The CDR3 spans 13 residues. CDR3 bases: TGTGCCAGCAGTGTCCAGAGGTCTGAAAAACTGTTTTTT. It codes for CASSVQRSEKLFF.

This clonotype is termed medium-sized. V gene TRBV20-1 combines with J gene TRBJ1-1; the D is unclear. The V gene lost 3 bases and the J gene lost 4 bases, with 12 bases spanning the gap. Germline V CDR1 and CDR2: DFQATT, SNEGSKA (reference sequence). CDR3 length equals 13 residues. CDR3 sequence (DNA): TGCAGTGCTAGCGGGCCGTTATTCACTGAAGCTTTCTTT. This encodes CSASGPLFTEAFF.

This clonotype was recorded many times. The V and J genes are TRBV7-2 and TRBJ2-3, with 10 nucleotides matching TRBD2. The CDR3 loop spans 16 amino acids. V lost 5 bases to trimming and J lost 3 bases; unmatched junction nucleotides: 8. CDR1 is SGHTA, CDR2 FQGNSA, per germline. CDR3 region: CASSPWDSGGTDTQYF. CDR3 in DNA: TGTGCCAGCAGCCCCTGGGATAGCGGGGGGACAGATACGCAGTATTTT.

By sample share, this clonotype is medium-sized. The V call is TRBV9, the J call TRBJ2-7, with D tentatively TRBD2 (6 bases). CDR3 length equals 15 residues. Per the germline V gene, CDR1 is SGDLS and CDR2 is YYNGEE. V was pared by 4 bases and J by 3 bases, with 17 bases between. The CDR3 is CASSPHPGLNYEQYF. The DNA of the CDR3 is TGTGCCAGCAGCCCGCACCCGGGACTGAACTACGAGCAGTACTTC.

This clonotype is medium-sized. This chain connects TRBV7-8 to TRBJ1-2, with TRBD1 matching over 9 bases. Germline lookup yields CDR1 SGHVS and CDR2 FQNEAQ. With 1 base clipped from V and 7 bases from J, the junction kept 7 bases outside the gene matches. The CDR3 loop spans 15 amino acids. CDR3 protein: CASSLDTGGAPGYTF. CDR3 DNA sequence: TGTGCCAGCAGCTTAGACACAGGGGGCGCTCCTGGCTACACCTTC.

In its sample, this clonotype was seen many times. This chain uses TRBV2 with TRBJ1-2; 7 nucleotides align to TRBD1. From germline, CDR1 is SNHLY and CDR2 FYNNEI. The CDR3 consists of 15 residues. Germline trimming cut 3 bases from V and 1 base from J; bases unmatched to any gene: 5. CDR3 DNA sequence: TGTGCCAGCAGTGAGATAGGGGGCATTAACTATGGCTACACCTTC. Protein sequence: CASSEIGGINYGYTF.

In its sample, this clonotype is medium-sized. The chain has TRBV5-1 and TRBJ2-3; 12 nucleotides agree with TRBD2. This CDR3 spans 16 amino acids. Germline assignment: CDR1 SGHRS and CDR2 YFSETQ. The trim removed 3 bases at V and 4 bases at J, leaving 6 bases unmatched. The CDR3 sequence is CASSSPSGGAADTQYF. CDR3 sequence (DNA): TGCGCCAGCAGCTCCCCTAGCGGGGGGGCCGCAGATACGCAGTATTTT.

Many counts were recorded for this clonotype. J is TRBJ2-3 and V is TRBV7-9; 10 nucleotides match TRBD1. The V and J ends lost 5 bases and 5 bases, in that order; junction bases with no gene match: 7. The V gene's germline CDR1 is SEHNR and CDR2 FQNEAQ (reference sequence). The CDR3 runs 15 residues. For the CDR3, the DNA is TGTGCCAGCAGCCCGACAGGGGGCTTTGGAGATACGCAGTATTTT. Protein sequence: CASSPTGGFGDTQYF.

This clonotype came up many times. The V call is TRBV5-1, the J call TRBJ2-6, with 8 bases fitting TRBD1. Germline CDR1 and CDR2: SGHRS and YFSETQ. V shed 9 bases, J shed 5 bases, and the junction held 7 bases outside the gene matches. The CDR3 has 14 residues. The CDR3 is CATSPGGRANVLTF. The CDR3 DNA reads TGCGCCACTTCCCCAGGGGGCAGGGCCAACGTCCTGACTTTC.

Sample share makes this clonotype medium-sized. The genes are TRBV12-3 or TRBV12-4 and TRBJ2-2, with D perhaps matching TRBD1 (7 bases). This CDR3 is 16 amino acids long. V gave up 5 bases and J gave up 0 bases, with 13 bases separating them. The CDR3 here is CASSPGGFTNTGELFF. CDR3 bases: TGTGCCAGCAGTCCAGGGGGGTTCACGAACACCGGGGAGCTGTTTTTT.

This clonotype is large within its sample. The genes are TRBV27 and TRBJ2-2; perhaps TRBD2 as D (6 bases). Deletions cut 6 bases from V and 6 bases from J, with 11 bases between. CDR3 length: 13 amino acids. From germline, CDR1 is MNHEY and CDR2 SMNVEV (reference sequence). The CDR3 bases are TGTGCCAGCAGCTTTGGGGGGTCCGGGGAGCTGTTTTTT. Amino acid sequence: CASSFGGSGELFF.

This clonotype was observed at least ten times. V and J are TRBV3-1 and TRBJ2-3; D remains ambiguous. The CDR3 runs 15 residues. Germline V CDR1 and CDR2: LGHDT, YNNKEL (reference sequence). V was cut by 2 bases and J by 0 bases, with 9 bases left in between. The CDR3, as DNA: TGTGCCAGCAGCCAAATCGGCGACAGCACAGATACGCAGTATTTT. This sequence encodes CASSQIGDSTDTQYF.

Many counts were recorded for this clonotype. This chain connects TRBV6-6 to TRBJ2-7; 11 nucleotides align to TRBD2. The CDR3 consists of 16 residues. Germline CDR1 is MNHNY and CDR2 is SVGAGI (reference sequence). Trimming cost V 5 bases and J 5 bases; bases outside gene matches: 11. CDR3 sequence reads: CASSPLLAGVTDEQYF. The DNA for the CDR3 is TGTGCCAGCAGTCCCTTACTAGCGGGAGTAACCGACGAGCAGTACTTC.

This clonotype was seen at least ten times. The chain links TRBV2 to TRBJ2-6, with TRBD1 matching 10 bases. Germline values: CDR1 SNHLY, CDR2 FYNNEI. This CDR3 has 17 residues. The junction had 10 bases not matched to a gene; V was cut back by 8 bases and J by 3 bases. CDR3 protein: CASHETGGVSGANVLTF. CDR3 bases: TGTGCCAGCCACGAGACAGGGGGCGTTAGTGGGGCCAACGTCCTGACTTTC.

This clonotype is classed as medium-sized. The chain recombines TRBV6-6 with TRBJ2-3; D is tentatively TRBD1 or TRBD2 (5 bases each). The V gene lost 0 bases and the J gene lost 4 bases, with 8 bases spanning the gap. The CDR3 is 14 amino acids. Germline V gives CDR1 MNHNY, CDR2 SVGAGI (reference sequence). Here the CDR3 DNA reads TGTGCCAGCAGTTACTCGTGGGGGTCAGATACGCAGTATTTT. Residues: CASSYSWGSDTQYF.

Sample share makes this clonotype medium-sized. The CDR3 loop is CASSDGNQPQHF. DNA of the CDR3: TGTGCCAGCAGTGACGGTAATCAGCCCCAGCATTTT. The rearrangement uses TRBV27 and TRBJ1-5; no definite D call. With 5 bases removed from V and 4 bases from J, the gap between germline ends came to 6 bases. CDR3 size: 12 residues. CDR1 is MNHEY and CDR2 is SMNVEV in the germline V gene (reference sequence).

This clonotype is judged medium-sized. The chain has TRBV12-5 and TRBJ2-3, with a tentative D call TRBD2 (6 bases). Germline loops: CDR1 LGHNT, CDR2 FRNRAP. The CDR3 is 17 residues long. Trimming stripped 5 bases from V and 0 bases from J, with 18 bases between. The CDR3 here is CASGPRIADTSTDTQYF. The CDR3 coding sequence is TGTGCTAGTGGTCCCCGCATAGCGGATACTAGCACAGATACGCAGTATTTT. The entire variable domain, with the rest obtained from reference TRBV12-5 and TRBJ2-3, is as follows: DARVTQTPRHKVTEMGQEVTMRCQPILGHNTVFWYRQTMMQGLELLAYFRNRAPLDDSGMPKDRFSAEMPDATLATLKIQPSEPRDSAVYFCASGPRIADTSTDTQYFGPGTRLTVL.

This clonotype was detected many times. This chain links TRBV5-6 with TRBJ2-2; D possibly corresponds to TRBD2 (5 bases). Germline V gene data show CDR1 as SGHDT and CDR2 as YYEEEE. This CDR3 spans 15 amino acids. With 2 bases removed from V and 4 bases from J, the gap between germline ends came to 12 bases. CDR3 nucleotide sequence: TGTGCCAGCAGCTTAGGCACTAGTGTCACCGGGGAGCTGTTTTTT. The encoded protein is CASSLGTSVTGELFF.

This clonotype counts as medium-sized. The V and J genes are TRBV6-6 and TRBJ1-4; D possibly corresponds to TRBD1 (5 bases). Germline V CDR1 and CDR2: MNHNY, SVGAGI (reference sequence). The CDR3 contains 16 residues. V was trimmed by 5 bases and J by 5 bases, leaving 18 bases between them. In DNA form, the CDR3 reads TGTGCCAGCAGTCCTCCTTCCGGGGCTGGGAATGAAAAACTGTTTTTT. Protein product: CASSPPSGAGNEKLFF.

This clonotype was observed many times. The CDR3 region has the DNA TGTGCCAGCAGTATTGGACAGGGGAAGCTTCTATCGGGCTACACCTTC. Its translation: CASSIGQGKLLSGYTF. This chain connects TRBV2 to TRBJ1-2; 9 bases map to TRBD1. The CDR3 sequence is 16 residues long. The J segment lost 8 bases and the V segment lost 5 bases, leaving 15 bases of the junction unmatched. The germline gives CDR1 SNHLY, CDR2 FYNNEI.

This clonotype is medium-sized within its sample. The chain links TRBV4-1 to TRBJ2-1; D unresolved. Trimming removed 0 bases from V and 8 bases from J, with 14 bases in between. The V gene's germline CDR1 is MGHRA and CDR2 YSYEKL. The CDR3 runs to 15 residues. DNA for the CDR3: TGCGCCAGCAGCCAAGAAGGTCCGCGGCGGCATGAGCAGTTCTTC. This codes for CASSQEGPRRHEQFF.

This clonotype has a count of ten or more. This chain uses TRBV6-1 with TRBJ2-7; D gene ambiguous. V was clipped by 0 bases and J by 6 bases, with 12 bases between them. Germline assignment: CDR1 MNHNS and CDR2 SASEGT. The CDR3 runs 14 residues. The CDR3 sequence is CASSEAQRSSEQYF. DNA for the CDR3: TGTGCCAGCAGTGAAGCGCAAAGATCTAGCGAGCAGTACTTC.

This clonotype was seen ten or more times. The junction departs from the called germline gene at one end, perhaps through a read error. The chain links TRBV3-1 to TRBJ2-7; a possible D gene is TRBD2 (6 bases). The CDR3 consists of 12 residues. Germline loops: CDR1 LGHDT, CDR2 YNNKEL (reference sequence). CDR3 sequence reads: CASSQEGGMAVF. CDR3 nucleotide sequence: TGTGCCAGCAGCCAAGAAGGCGGGATGGCGGTTTTC.

The sample holds many counts of this clonotype. The chain carries TRBV30 and TRBJ2-5, with TRBD2 as a possible D gene (7 bases). Germline values: CDR1 GTSNPN, CDR2 SVGIG (reference sequence). V lost 4 bases, J lost 5 bases, and 14 bases lay in between. The CDR3 spans 13 residues. CDR3 DNA sequence: TGTGCCTGGACCGTAGGGGGGGCGGAGACCCAGTACTTC. Translating gives CAWTVGGAETQYF.

This clonotype is labeled large. This chain uses TRBV10-3 with TRBJ2-6, with D possibly matching TRBD1 (6 bases). The CDR3 has 17 residues. V was cut by 11 bases and J by 0 bases, with 20 bases left in between. The V gene's germline CDR1 is ENHRY and CDR2 SYGVKD. CDR3 DNA: TGTGCCGCCCGGGGACAAGGGATTCACTCTGGGGCCAACGTCCTGACTTTC. Amino acid sequence: CAARGQGIHSGANVLTF.

By its share, this clonotype is medium-sized. This sequence joins TRBV5-6 and TRBJ2-3; unclear D gene. The CDR3 length is 12 residues. The germline V gene encodes CDR1 SGHDT and CDR2 YYEEEE. The ends were cut back, 0 bases at V and 5 bases at J, with 4 bases in the middle. The DNA of the CDR3 is TGTGCCAGCAGCTTGGGTAAAGATACGCAGTATTTT. This translates into CASSLGKDTQYF.

This clonotype was counted ten times or more. The rearrangement links TRBV15 to TRBJ2-5; TRBD1 aligns across 8 bases. There are 14 residues in the CDR3. V was pared by 7 bases and J by 4 bases, with 8 bases of the junction left unmatched. The germline V gene has CDR1 LNHNV and CDR2 YYDKDF (reference sequence). The CDR3, as DNA: TGTGCCACCACCCCGGGACAGGATCTAGAGACCCAGTACTTC. Encoded protein: CATTPGQDLETQYF.

The J gene is TRBJ1-2, the V gene TRBV5-1; weak D call: TRBD1 (6 bases). V was shortened by 4 bases and J by 3 bases, with 19 bases between the two germline ends. Germline values: CDR1 SGHRS, CDR2 YFSETQ. The CDR3 extends over 16 amino acids. The CDR3 is CASSQNGKGGDYGYTF. The CDR3 region has the DNA TGCGCCAGCAGCCAGAATGGAAAGGGGGGTGACTATGGCTACACCTTC.

The sample holds one count of this clonotype. The V and J genes are TRBV10-2 and TRBJ2-3; D might be TRBD2 (6 bases). Per germline, CDR1 WSHSY and CDR2 SAAADI. The CDR3 sequence is 16 residues long. V lost 2 bases and J 5 bases, leaving 17 bases between the germline ends. In nucleotides, the CDR3 is TGCGCCAGCAGTGAGGAGAGAAGGGGAGGAGAAGATACGCAGTATTTT. Its translation: CASSEERRGGEDTQYF.

This clonotype was detected ten times or more. The chain combines TRBV6-6 with TRBJ2-1; D is unresolved. Germline CDR1 is MNHNY and CDR2 is SVGAGI (reference sequence). This CDR3 spans 13 amino acids. Between the trimmed V and J ends, which lost 2 bases and 9 bases, there was a span of 11 bases. CDR3 residues: CASSYIEPGEQFF. The DNA of the CDR3 is TGTGCCAGCAGTTACATCGAGCCCGGTGAGCAGTTCTTC.